These 18 T cell receptor beta chains were all obtained from the same sample, sequenced in a study of cytomegalovirus exposure and HLA in healthy donors. PCR involved 60 Vbeta and 13 Jbeta primers. This table comes from immunoSEQ multiplex PCR, and its TCRdb copy is limited to in-frame clones, with some not included. Here the sample spans 85,000 to 100,000 clones, around 80% being singletons. Material for sequencing was PBMCs. The source of these receptors is a man aged 60 to 69 in good health and CMV-seropositive.

V usage is TRBV5-6 and J usage is TRBJ2-1, with TRBD2 matching over 7 bases. The V gene end was trimmed by 4 bases and the J gene end by 6 bases; junction bases not matched to a gene: 1. This CDR3 region has 12 residues. Per germline, CDR1 SGHDT and CDR2 YYEEEE. The CDR3 sequence: CASSRTSNEQFF. CDR3 sequence (DNA): TGTGCCAGCAGCCGGACTAGCAATGAGCAGTTCTTC.

This chain uses TRBV29-1 with TRBJ2-7; the D is unclear. The V gene's germline CDR1 is SQVTM and CDR2 ANQGSEA. The CDR3 extends over 14 amino acids. V dropped 4 bases and J dropped 1 base, with 14 bases sitting between them. The CDR3 reads CSVGQVNPSYEQYF. The DNA of the CDR3 is TGCAGCGTTGGACAAGTTAACCCTTCCTACGAGCAGTACTTC.

J is TRBJ2-3 and V is TRBV13, with 9 bases matching TRBD2. Germline V gene sequence: CDR1 PRHDT, CDR2 FYEKMQ (reference sequence). This CDR3 has 15 residues. With 5 bases clipped from V and 4 bases from J, the junction kept 7 bases outside the gene matches. The CDR3 is CASSRGGARPDTQYF. Written as DNA, the CDR3 is TGTGCCAGCAGCCGCGGGGGGGCCCGGCCAGATACGCAGTATTTT. The complete variable domain, with remaining parts taken from reference TRBV13 and TRBJ2-3, reads AAGVIQSPRHLIKEKRETATLKCYPIPRHDTVYWYQQGPGQDPQFLISFYEKMQSDKGSIPDRFSAQQFSDYHSELNMSSLELGDSALYFCASSRGGARPDTQYFGPGTRLTVL.

V and J are TRBV11-2 and TRBJ2-5; the match to TRBD1 covers 9 bases. The CDR3 totals 15 residues. Germline V gives CDR1 SGHAT, CDR2 FQNNGV. After removal of 4 bases from V and 3 bases from J, the junction contained 6 bases not matched to a gene. CDR3 sequence: CASSSRRTGEETQYF. The CDR3 bases are TGTGCCAGCAGCTCAAGAAGGACAGGGGAAGAGACCCAGTACTTC.

Points on this clone: The sample contains more than one DNA sequence encoding this CDR3. The chain carries TRBV4-1 and TRBJ2-7; a possible D gene is TRBD1 (6 bases). The CDR3 consists of 17 residues. Germline V lookup: CDR1 MGHRA, CDR2 YSYEKL. Trimming took 3 bases from V and 0 from J, leaving 18 bases between them. The CDR3 protein is CASSHTTGVEASYEQYF. CDR3 nucleotides: TGCGCCAGCAGCCACACGACAGGAGTCGAGGCCTCCTACGAGCAGTACTTC.

The rearrangement joins TRBV9 to TRBJ1-3; D gene ambiguous. V lost 2 bases and J 1 base, leaving 7 bases between the germline ends. Germline V gene lookup returns CDR1 SGDLS and CDR2 YYNGEE. CDR3 size: 14 residues. The CDR3 DNA reads TGTGCCAGCAGCGTGCGGGAGTCTGGAAACACCATATATTTT. This encodes CASSVRESGNTIYF.

V usage is TRBV6-5 and J usage is TRBJ1-2; possibly TRBD1 for D (6 bases). Germline V CDR1 and CDR2: MNHEY, SVGAGI. CDR3 size: 13 residues. V was pared by 4 bases and J by 7 bases, with 13 bases between. Here the CDR3 DNA reads TGTGCCAGCAGTTCGAGACACAGGGTTGGCTACACCTTC. The encoded protein is CASSSRHRVGYTF.

This clone was seen just once. The chain has TRBV7-9 and TRBJ1-3; 7 bases agree with TRBD1. Germline CDR1 SEHNR, CDR2 FQNEAQ (reference sequence). The CDR3 totals 14 residues. Germline trimming cut 3 bases from V and 2 bases from J; bases unmatched to any gene: 1. Written as DNA, the CDR3 is TGTGCCAGCAGCTTGACAGGGACTGGAAACACCATATATTTT. Amino acids: CASSLTGTGNTIYF.

The chain links TRBV4-3 to TRBJ2-2; the D gene is possibly TRBD1 (6 bases). V lost 1 base and J lost 5, with 14 bases in between. CDR3 length: 16 amino acids. The germline V gene encodes CDR1 LGHNA and CDR2 YSLEER. The CDR3 DNA is TGCGCCAGCAGCCAAGGTTTAGGGGGAAAGACCGGGGAGCTGTTTTTT. As protein: CASSQGLGGKTGELFF.

This sequence joins TRBV6-1 and TRBJ2-4; TRBD1 is a possible D gene (6 bases). The CDR3 has 15 residues. Trimming took off 5 bases at V and 8 bases at J, with 19 bases between the two ends. Germline CDR1 is MNHNS and CDR2 is SASEGT. The CDR3 protein is CASSISQGVQDIQYF. The CDR3 nucleotides read TGTGCCAGCAGTATATCACAGGGAGTTCAAGACATTCAGTACTTC.

This chain uses TRBV18 with TRBJ1-3; the match to TRBD1 covers 8 bases. The CDR3 is made up of 16 amino acids. Germline V CDR1 and CDR2: KGHSH, LQKENI. V was clipped by 3 bases and J by 3 bases; unmatched bases: 7. The CDR3 reads CASSPLGTGRGNTIYF. Here the CDR3 DNA reads TGTGCCAGCTCACCGCTGGGGACAGGACGTGGAAACACCATATATTTT.

V gene TRBV6-5 combines with J gene TRBJ1-1; TRBD1 might be the D (5 bases). The germline CDR1 and CDR2 sequences are MNHEY and SVGAGI. This CDR3 has 13 amino acids. The V end was cut by 8 bases, the J end by 2 bases, with 12 bases between. The CDR3 reads CASATGRNTEAFF. The CDR3 region has the DNA TGTGCCAGCGCAACAGGCAGAAACACTGAAGCTTTCTTT.

The V and J genes are TRBV5-1 and TRBJ1-6, with 9 bases lining up with TRBD1. Germline CDR1 is SGHRS and CDR2 is YFSETQ. Unmatched junction bases numbered 1, after V lost 1 base and J lost 5 bases. The CDR3 is made up of 15 amino acids. CDR3: CASSLWDRDNSPLHF. The CDR3 region has the DNA TGCGCCAGCAGCTTGTGGGACAGGGATAATTCACCCCTCCACTTT.

The rearrangement uses TRBV10-1 and TRBJ2-7, with TRBD1 matching 8 bases. From germline, CDR1 is WNHNN and CDR2 SYGVQD (reference sequence). The CDR3 sequence is 15 residues long. V trimming: 3 bases; J trimming: 0 bases; junction bases outside the gene matches: 4. CDR3 DNA: TGCGCCAGCAGTGACCTGACAGGGGCCTCCTACGAGCAGTACTTC. Its translation is CASSDLTGASYEQYF.

The rearrangement joins TRBV5-1 to TRBJ1-3, with 7 nucleotides matching TRBD1. The junction had 6 bases not matched to a gene; V was cut back by 4 bases and J by 8 bases. The germline V gene has CDR1 SGHRS and CDR2 YFSETQ. There are 13 residues in the CDR3. The CDR3 sequence is CASSAQQGDTIYF. Written as DNA, the CDR3 is TGCGCCAGCAGCGCCCAGCAGGGGGACACCATATATTTT.

The chain employs TRBV10-3 and TRBJ2-3; 9 bases fit TRBD2. Germline CDR1 reads ENHRY; CDR2 reads SYGVKD. CDR3 length: 15 residues. J lost 6 bases, V lost 6 bases, and 10 bases had no gene match. The CDR3 DNA reads as TGTGCCATCAGGGCGACTAGCGGTTTAGGGGATACGCAGTATTTT. Amino acids: CAIRATSGLGDTQYF.

This rearrangement joins TRBV7-2 to TRBJ1-2, with D possibly being TRBD1 (6 bases). The CDR3 is 14 amino acids. The V end was cut by 5 bases, the J end by 4 bases, with 14 bases between. In germline, CDR1 is SGHTA, CDR2 FQGNSA. The CDR3 is CASSRQDSFYGYTF. CDR3 DNA: TGTGCCAGCAGCCGTCAGGACAGTTTCTATGGCTACACCTTC.

J is TRBJ2-3 and V is TRBV7-3; 8 bases are a match to TRBD2. V lost 2 bases to trimming and J lost 1 base; unmatched junction nucleotides: 2. The length of the CDR3 is 15 residues. Germline V gene sequence: CDR1 SGHTA, CDR2 FQGTGA. CDR3 residues: CASSLAGLGTDTQYF. The CDR3 bases are TGTGCCAGCAGCTTAGCGGGACTAGGCACAGATACGCAGTATTTT.